The rows below give T cell receptor beta chains drawn from one sample of a study of technical replicates of blood from a few donors. Libraries were prepared by immunoSEQ multiplex PCR; TCRdb keeps only in-frame clonotypes and omits some of them. The table shows over 55,000 clones, with around 87% occurring only once. The specimen was PBMCs. Receptor source: a human donor in good health. Some clones in this sample may be carry-over from other donors' samples. CDR3s include the opening cysteine and the closing phenylalanine or tryptophan. A D gene is named only where the DNA matches it firmly. A row's size may be missing; if present it is once, few, many or a size class.

>TRBV11-3|NA|NA|TRBJ2-5
CASSLLGMEGETQYF
TGTGCCAGCAGCTTATTAGGCATGGAGGGAGAGACCCAGTACTTC
>TRBV19|few|NA|TRBJ1-1
CASSKTEGRGAFF
TGTGCCAGTAGTAAGACGGAGGGACGGGGAGCTTTCTTT
>TRBV5-1|NA|TRBD1|TRBJ1-6
CASSLPTGDNSPLHF
TGCGCCAGCAGCTTGCCGACAGGGGATAATTCACCCCTCCACTTT
>TRBV5-4|once|TRBD2|TRBJ2-5
CASSSSLGSGIQETQYF
TGTGCCAGCAGCTCCTCGCTAGGTAGCGGGATCCAAGAGACCCAGTACTTC
>TRBV7-3|NA|NA|TRBJ2-5
CASSYRVGETQYF
TGTGCCAGCTCCTACAGGGTGGGAGAGACCCAGTACTTC
>TRBV6-1|NA|TRBD2|TRBJ2-3
CASSEPGAGGPPDTQYF
TGTGCCAGCAGTGAGCCCGGAGCGGGGGGCCCGCCAGATACGCAGTATTTT
>TRBV4-3|NA|NA|TRBJ1-5
CASSQERQGSQPQHF
TGCGCCAGCAGCCAAGAGAGGCAGGGGAGCCAGCCCCAGCATTTT
>TRBV7-7|few|NA|TRBJ2-7
CASSHGPSYEQYF
TGTGCCAGCAGCCATGGGCCCTCCTACGAGCAGTACTTC
>TRBV11-2|NA|NA|TRBJ1-1
CASSLPPSVSTEAFF
TGTGCCAGCAGCCTTCCTCCGAGTGTGTCTACTGAAGCTTTCTTT
>TRBV11-2|NA|TRBD1|TRBJ1-1
CASSLWGTGNTEAFF
TGTGCCAGCAGCTTATGGGGGACAGGGAACACTGAAGCTTTCTTT
>TRBV2|NA|TRBD1|TRBJ1-2
CASIDRGYYGYTF
TGTGCCAGCATTGACAGGGGATACTATGGCTACACCTTC
>TRBV4-1|NA|TRBD2|TRBJ2-1
CASSHLTFRTSGRPAGNEQFF
TGCGCCAGCAGCCATCTAACCTTCCGGACTAGCGGGAGGCCCGCGGGGAATGAGCAGTTCTTC
>TRBV2|NA|NA|TRBJ1-6
CASSGESYNSPLHF
TGTGCCAGCAGCGGGGAGTCCTATAATTCACCCCTCCACTTT
>TRBV4-3|once|NA|TRBJ1-6
CASSQVWESYNSPLHF
TGCGCCAGCAGCCAAGTTTGGGAGTCCTATAATTCACCCCTCCACTTT
>TRBV27|NA|TRBD1|TRBJ2-7
CASSDRDRGETSSYEQYF
TGTGCCAGCAGTGACCGGGACAGGGGCGAGACGAGCTCCTACGAGCAGTACTTC
>TRBV23-1|NA|NA|TRBJ1-3
CASSQSGGLGLNTIYF
TGCGCCAGCAGTCAATCTGGAGGACTTGGTTTGAACACCATATATTTT
>TRBV6-1|NA|TRBD1|TRBJ1-2
CASSEPGQGPYGYTF
TGTGCCAGCAGTGAACCGGGACAGGGTCCCTATGGCTACACCTTC
>TRBV19|NA|TRBD1|TRBJ1-5
CASSTGQAQGDQPQHF
TGTGCCAGTAGTACGGGACAGGCCCAAGGGGATCAGCCCCAGCATTTT
>TRBV15|NA|TRBD2|TRBJ2-5
CATSDRRTSGGKTQYF
TGTGCCACCAGCGACCGAAGGACTAGCGGGGGAAAGACCCAGTACTTC
>TRBV4-1|NA|NA|TRBJ2-6
CASSQEAFGSGANVLTF
TGCGCCAGCAGCCAAGAGGCCTTTGGCTCTGGGGCCAACGTCCTGACTTTC
>TRBV18|NA|TRBD2|TRBJ2-4
CASSPRRLAGEGAKNIQYF
TGTGCCAGCTCACCAAGGAGACTAGCGGGGGAGGGAGCCAAAAACATTCAGTACTTC
>TRBV7-6|NA|TRBD2|TRBJ2-7
CASSLEEASGDYEQYF
TGTGCCAGCAGCTTAGAGGAGGCTAGCGGAGACTACGAGCAGTACTTC
>TRBV2|NA|TRBD1|TRBJ2-3
CASRTGVTDTQYF
TGTGCCAGCAGGACAGGGGTTACAGATACGCAGTATTTT
>TRBV4-2|NA|TRBD2|TRBJ2-7
CASSVSGGGPYEQYF
TGTGCCAGCAGCGTCAGCGGGGGGGGCCCCTACGAGCAGTACTTC
>TRBV19|NA|TRBD2|TRBJ2-3
CATKTSGDSRTQYF
TGTGCCACCAAGACTAGCGGGGATTCACGCACGCAGTATTTT
>TRBV19|NA|NA|TRBJ2-3
CASSISLYTDTQYF
TGTGCCAGTAGTATATCCCTATACACAGATACGCAGTATTTT
>TRBV25-1|NA|NA|TRBJ2-3
CASSRLGTDTQYF
TGTGCCAGCTCAAGACTTGGCACAGATACGCAGTATTTT